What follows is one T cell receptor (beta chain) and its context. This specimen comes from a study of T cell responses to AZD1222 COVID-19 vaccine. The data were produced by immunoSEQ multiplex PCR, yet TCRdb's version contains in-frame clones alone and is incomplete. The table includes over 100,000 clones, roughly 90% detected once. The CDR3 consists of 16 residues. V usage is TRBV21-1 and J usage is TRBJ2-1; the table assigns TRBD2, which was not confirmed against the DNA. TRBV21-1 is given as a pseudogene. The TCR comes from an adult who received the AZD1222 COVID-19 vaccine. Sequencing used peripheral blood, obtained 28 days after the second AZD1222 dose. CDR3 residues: CASSKDPVETGNEQFF. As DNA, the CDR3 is TGTGCCAGCAGCAAAGACCCGGTTGAGACGGGCAATGAGCAGTTCTTC.